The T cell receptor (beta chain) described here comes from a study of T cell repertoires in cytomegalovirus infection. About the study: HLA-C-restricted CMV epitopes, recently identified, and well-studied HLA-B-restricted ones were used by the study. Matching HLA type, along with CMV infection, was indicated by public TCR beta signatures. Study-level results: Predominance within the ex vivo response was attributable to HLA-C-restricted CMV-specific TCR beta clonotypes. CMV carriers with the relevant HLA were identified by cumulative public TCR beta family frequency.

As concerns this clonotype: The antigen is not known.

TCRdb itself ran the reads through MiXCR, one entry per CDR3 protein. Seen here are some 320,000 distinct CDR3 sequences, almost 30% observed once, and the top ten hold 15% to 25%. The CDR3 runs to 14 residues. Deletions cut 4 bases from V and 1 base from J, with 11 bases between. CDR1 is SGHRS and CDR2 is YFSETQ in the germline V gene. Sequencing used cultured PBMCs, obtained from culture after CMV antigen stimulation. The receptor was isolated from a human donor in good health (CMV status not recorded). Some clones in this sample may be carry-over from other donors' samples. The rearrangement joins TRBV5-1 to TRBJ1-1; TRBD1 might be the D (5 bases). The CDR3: CASSVRQTNTEAFF. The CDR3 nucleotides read TGCGCCAGCAGCGTCAGACAGACGAACACTGAAGCTTTCTTT.